This record looks at one T cell receptor (beta chain) sequence and its context. This sample is drawn from a study of radiation and T cells in renal cell carcinoma. The time point: blood 2 weeks post-SBRT. The treatment: 15 Gy SBRT to primary tumor, nephrectomy 4 weeks later. Here immunoSEQ multiplex PCR was the method, and the copy in TCRdb shows in-frame clones only, minus some. The profile shows 150,000 to 180,000 clones, around 90% of them singletons. The CDR3 has 12 amino acids. Per germline, CDR1 SGHRS and CDR2 YFSETQ. V shed 0 bases and J shed 11 bases, with 10 bases lying between them. The material was blood, obtained from a patient whose treatment included radiotherapy and nephrectomy. J is TRBJ2-3 and V is TRBV5-1, with D uncertain. The receptor comes from a woman in her forties or fifties with renal cell carcinoma. CDR3 protein: CASSLGLEVQYF. CDR3 nucleotides: TGCGCCAGCAGCTTGGGGCTAGAGGTGCAGTATTTT.